The sample holds a few counts of the clone carrying this TCR beta chain. Sequencing used cDNA as its template, made by extracting RNA and reverse transcribing it. Here immunoSEQ multiplex PCR was the method, and the copy in TCRdb shows in-frame clones only, minus some. The table includes 150,000 to 200,000 clones, about three fifths detected once. The CDR3 runs 15 residues. The germline V gene has CDR1 SGHTA and CDR2 FQGNSA. The ends lost 5 bases at V and 2 bases at J; junction bases unmatched: 5. Indicated treatment: oral pan-JAK inhibitor, 5-10 mg twice daily. This entry comes from a study of CD8+ T cells in alopecia areata. Study background: Patients in the treated group were given tofacitinib by mouth, 5 to 10 mg twice a day.

The source is a human donor with alopecia areata. Material: CD4+ T cells sorted from blood, obtained between weeks 47 and 50, from a patient treated with tofacitinib. The rearrangement uses TRBV7-2 and TRBJ2-2; TRBD2 aligns across 7 bases. CDR3 sequence (DNA): TGTGCCAGCAGCCCCCCGGGGGGAAACACCGGGGAGCTGTTTTTT. Its protein product is CASSPPGGNTGELFF.